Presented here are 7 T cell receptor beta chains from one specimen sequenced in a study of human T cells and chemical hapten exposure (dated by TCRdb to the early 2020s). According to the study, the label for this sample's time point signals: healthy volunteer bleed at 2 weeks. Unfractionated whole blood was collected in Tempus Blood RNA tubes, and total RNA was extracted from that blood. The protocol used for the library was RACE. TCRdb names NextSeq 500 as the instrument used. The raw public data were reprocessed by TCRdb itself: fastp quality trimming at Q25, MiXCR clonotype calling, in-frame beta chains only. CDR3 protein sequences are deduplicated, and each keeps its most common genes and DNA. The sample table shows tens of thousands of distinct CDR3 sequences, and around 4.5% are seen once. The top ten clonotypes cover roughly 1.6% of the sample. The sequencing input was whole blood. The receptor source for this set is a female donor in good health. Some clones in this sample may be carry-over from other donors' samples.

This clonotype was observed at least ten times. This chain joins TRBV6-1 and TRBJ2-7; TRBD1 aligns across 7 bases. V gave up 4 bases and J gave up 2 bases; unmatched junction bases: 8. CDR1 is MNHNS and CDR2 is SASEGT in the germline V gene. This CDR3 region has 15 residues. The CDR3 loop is CASSASQGVAYEQYF. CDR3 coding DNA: TGTGCCAGCAGTGCTTCTCAGGGGGTAGCCTACGAGCAGTACTTC.

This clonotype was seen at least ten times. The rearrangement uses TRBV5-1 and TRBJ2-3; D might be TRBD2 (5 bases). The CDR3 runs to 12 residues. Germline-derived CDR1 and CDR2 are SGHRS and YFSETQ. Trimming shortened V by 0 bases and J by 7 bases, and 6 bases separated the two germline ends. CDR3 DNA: TGCGCCAGCAGCTTGGCGGGAAATACGCAGTATTTT. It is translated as CASSLAGNTQYF.

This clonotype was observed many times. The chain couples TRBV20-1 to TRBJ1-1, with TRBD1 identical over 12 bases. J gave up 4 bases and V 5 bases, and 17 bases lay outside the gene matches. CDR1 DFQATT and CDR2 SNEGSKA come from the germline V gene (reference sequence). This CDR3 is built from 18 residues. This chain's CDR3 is CSAGSSGTGGLVGTEAFF. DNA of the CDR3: TGCAGTGCTGGATCTTCCGGGACAGGGGGCTTGGTAGGCACTGAAGCTTTCTTT.

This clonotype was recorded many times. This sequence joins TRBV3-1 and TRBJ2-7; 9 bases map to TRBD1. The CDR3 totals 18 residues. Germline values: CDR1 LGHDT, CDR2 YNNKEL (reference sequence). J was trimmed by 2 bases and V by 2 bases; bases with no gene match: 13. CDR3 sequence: CASSQRPGTGLLPYEQYF. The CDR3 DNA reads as TGTGCCAGCAGCCAAAGACCGGGGACAGGGCTTTTACCCTACGAGCAGTACTTC.

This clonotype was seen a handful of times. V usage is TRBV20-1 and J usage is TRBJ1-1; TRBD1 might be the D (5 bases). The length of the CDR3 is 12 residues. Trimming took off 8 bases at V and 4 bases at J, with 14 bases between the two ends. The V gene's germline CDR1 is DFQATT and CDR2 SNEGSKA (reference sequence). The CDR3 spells CSPRGGGTEAFF. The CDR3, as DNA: TGCAGTCCAAGGGGCGGGGGCACTGAAGCTTTCTTT.

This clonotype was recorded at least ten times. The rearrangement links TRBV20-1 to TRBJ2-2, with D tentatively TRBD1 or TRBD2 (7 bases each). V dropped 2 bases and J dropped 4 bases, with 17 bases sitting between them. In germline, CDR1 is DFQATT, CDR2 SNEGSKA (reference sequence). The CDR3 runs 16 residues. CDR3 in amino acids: CSARRSLRGGTGELFF. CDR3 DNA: TGCAGTGCTAGACGTAGCCTCAGGGGGGGCACCGGGGAGCTGTTTTTT.

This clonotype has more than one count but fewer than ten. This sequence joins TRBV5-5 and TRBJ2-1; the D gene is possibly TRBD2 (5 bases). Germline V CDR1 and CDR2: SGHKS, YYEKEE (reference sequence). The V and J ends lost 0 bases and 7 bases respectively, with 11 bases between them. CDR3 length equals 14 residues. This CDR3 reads CASSLGLAGNEQFF. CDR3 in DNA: TGTGCCAGCAGCTTGGGGCTAGCTGGGAATGAGCAGTTCTTC.